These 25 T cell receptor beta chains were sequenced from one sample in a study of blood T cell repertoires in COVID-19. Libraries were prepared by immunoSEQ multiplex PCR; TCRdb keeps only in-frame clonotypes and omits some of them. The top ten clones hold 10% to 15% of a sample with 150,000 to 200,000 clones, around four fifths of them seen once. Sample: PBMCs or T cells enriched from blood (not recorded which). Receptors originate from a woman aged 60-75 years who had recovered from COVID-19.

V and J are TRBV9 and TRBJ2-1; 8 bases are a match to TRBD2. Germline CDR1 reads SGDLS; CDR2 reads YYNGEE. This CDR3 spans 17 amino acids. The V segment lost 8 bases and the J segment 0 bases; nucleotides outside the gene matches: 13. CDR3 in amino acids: CASAGGASYSSYNEQFF. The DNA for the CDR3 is TGTGCCAGTGCGGGGGGCGCGAGCTACAGCTCCTACAATGAGCAGTTCTTC.

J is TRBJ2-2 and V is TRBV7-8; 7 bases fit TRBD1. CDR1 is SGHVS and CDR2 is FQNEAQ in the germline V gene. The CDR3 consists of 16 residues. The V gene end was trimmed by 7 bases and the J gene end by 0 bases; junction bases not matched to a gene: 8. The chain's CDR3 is CASNVRQGANTGELFF. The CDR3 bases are TGTGCCAGCAACGTAAGACAGGGCGCGAACACCGGGGAGCTGTTTTTT.

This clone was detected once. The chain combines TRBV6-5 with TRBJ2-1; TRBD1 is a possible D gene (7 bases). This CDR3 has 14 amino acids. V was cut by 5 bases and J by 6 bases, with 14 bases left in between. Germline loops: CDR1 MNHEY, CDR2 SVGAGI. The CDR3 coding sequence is TGTGCCAGCAGTCCAGGGGGGACGGGCAATGAGCAGTTCTTC. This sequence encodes CASSPGGTGNEQFF.

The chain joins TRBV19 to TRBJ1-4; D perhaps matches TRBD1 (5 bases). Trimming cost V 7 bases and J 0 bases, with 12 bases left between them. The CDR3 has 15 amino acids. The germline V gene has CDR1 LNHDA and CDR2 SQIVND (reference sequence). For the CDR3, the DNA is TGTGCCAGTACCCTACAGGCCGCAACTAATGAAAAACTGTTTTTT. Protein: CASTLQAATNEKLFF.

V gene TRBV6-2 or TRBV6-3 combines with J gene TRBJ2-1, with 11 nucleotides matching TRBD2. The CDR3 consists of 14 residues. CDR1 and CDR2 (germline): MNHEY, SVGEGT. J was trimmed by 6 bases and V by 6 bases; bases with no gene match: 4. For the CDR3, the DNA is TGTGCCAGCAGCAGACTAGCGGGGTCCAATGAGCAGTTCTTC. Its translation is CASSRLAGSNEQFF.

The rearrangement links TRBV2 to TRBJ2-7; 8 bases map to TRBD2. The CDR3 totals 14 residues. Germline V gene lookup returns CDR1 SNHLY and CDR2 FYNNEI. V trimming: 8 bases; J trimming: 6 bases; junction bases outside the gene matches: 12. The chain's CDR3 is CASGAEAGVLEQYF. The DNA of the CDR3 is TGTGCCAGCGGAGCGGAAGCGGGAGTACTCGAGCAGTACTTC.

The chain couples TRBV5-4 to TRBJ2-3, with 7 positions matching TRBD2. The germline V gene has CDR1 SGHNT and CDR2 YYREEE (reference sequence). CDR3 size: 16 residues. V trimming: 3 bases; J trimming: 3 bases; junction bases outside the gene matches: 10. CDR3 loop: CASSSPTSSVTDTQYF. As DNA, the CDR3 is TGTGCCAGCAGCTCACCGACTAGCAGTGTAACAGATACGCAGTATTTT.

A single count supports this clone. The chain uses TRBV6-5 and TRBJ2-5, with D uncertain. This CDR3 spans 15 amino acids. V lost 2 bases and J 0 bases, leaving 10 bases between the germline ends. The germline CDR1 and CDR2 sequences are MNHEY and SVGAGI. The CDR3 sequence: CASSYGRMYQETQYF. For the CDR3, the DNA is TGTGCCAGCAGTTACGGTAGAATGTACCAAGAGACCCAGTACTTC.

The CDR3 DNA reads as TGTGCCAGCAGCCCCATCGGGATTAGAGGGTCCTACGAGCAGTACTTC. Its protein is CASSPIGIRGSYEQYF. The J gene is TRBJ2-7, the V gene TRBV9; possible D gene TRBD2, 5 bases. Looked up from germline, CDR1 is SGDLS and CDR2 is YYNGEE. Trimming took off 4 bases at V and 1 base at J, with 18 bases between the two ends. The CDR3 consists of 16 residues.

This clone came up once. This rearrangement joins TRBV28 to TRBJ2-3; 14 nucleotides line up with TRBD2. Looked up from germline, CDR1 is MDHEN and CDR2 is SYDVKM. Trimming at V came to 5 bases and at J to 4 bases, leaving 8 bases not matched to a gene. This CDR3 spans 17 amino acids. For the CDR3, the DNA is TGTGCCAGCAGTCTCTGGACTAGCGGGAGGTCGCCAGATACGCAGTATTTT. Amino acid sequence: CASSLWTSGRSPDTQYF. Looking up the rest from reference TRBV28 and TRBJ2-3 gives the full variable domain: DVKVTQSSRYLVKRTGEKVFLECVQDMDHENMFWYRQDPGLGLRLIYFSYDVKMKEKGDIPEGYSVSREKKERFSLILESASTNQTSMYLCASSLWTSGRSPDTQYFGPGTRLTVL.

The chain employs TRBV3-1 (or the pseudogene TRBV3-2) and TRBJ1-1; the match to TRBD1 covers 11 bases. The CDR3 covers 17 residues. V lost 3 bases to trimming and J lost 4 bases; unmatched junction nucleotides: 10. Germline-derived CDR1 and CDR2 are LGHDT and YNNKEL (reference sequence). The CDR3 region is CASSHGGQGARSTEAFF. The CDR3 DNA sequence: TGTGCCAGCAGCCACGGAGGACAGGGGGCGCGAAGCACTGAAGCTTTCTTT.

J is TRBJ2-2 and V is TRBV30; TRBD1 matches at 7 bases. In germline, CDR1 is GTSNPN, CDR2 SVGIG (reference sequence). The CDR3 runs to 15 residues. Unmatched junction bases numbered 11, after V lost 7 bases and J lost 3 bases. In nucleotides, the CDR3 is TGTGCCTTAACAGGGGATTATCTCTACACCGGGGAGCTGTTTTTT. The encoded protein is CALTGDYLYTGELFF.

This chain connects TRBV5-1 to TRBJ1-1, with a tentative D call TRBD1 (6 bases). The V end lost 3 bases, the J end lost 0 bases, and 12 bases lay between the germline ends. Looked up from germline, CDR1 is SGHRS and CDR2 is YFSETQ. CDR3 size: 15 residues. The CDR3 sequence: CASSYRTALNTEAFF. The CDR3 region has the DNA TGCGCCAGCAGCTACCGGACAGCCTTGAACACTGAAGCTTTCTTT.

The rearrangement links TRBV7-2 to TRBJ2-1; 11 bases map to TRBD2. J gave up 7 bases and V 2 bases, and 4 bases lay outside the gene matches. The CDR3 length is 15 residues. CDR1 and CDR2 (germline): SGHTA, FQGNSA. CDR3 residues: CASSLLGTSGNEQFF. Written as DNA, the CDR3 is TGTGCCAGCAGCTTATTAGGGACTAGCGGTAATGAGCAGTTCTTC.

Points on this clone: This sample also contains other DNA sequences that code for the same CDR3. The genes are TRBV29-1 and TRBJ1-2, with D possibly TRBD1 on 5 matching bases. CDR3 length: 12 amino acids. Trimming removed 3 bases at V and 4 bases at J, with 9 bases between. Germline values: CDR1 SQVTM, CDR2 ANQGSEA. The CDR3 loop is CSVEAGLYGYTF. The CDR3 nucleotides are TGCAGCGTTGAGGCAGGGCTCTATGGCTACACCTTC.

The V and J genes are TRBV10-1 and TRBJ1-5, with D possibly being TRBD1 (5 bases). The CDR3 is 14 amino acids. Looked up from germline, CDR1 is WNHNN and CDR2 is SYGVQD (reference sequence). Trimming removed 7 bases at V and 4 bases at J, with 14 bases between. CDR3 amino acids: CASIPGGMNQPQHF. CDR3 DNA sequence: TGCGCCAGCATCCCCGGGGGTATGAATCAGCCCCAGCATTTT.

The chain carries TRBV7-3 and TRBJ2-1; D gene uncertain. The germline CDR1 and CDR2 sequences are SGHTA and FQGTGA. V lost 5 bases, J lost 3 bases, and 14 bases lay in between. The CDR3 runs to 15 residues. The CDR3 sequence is CASSETGDFYNEQFF. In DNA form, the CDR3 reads TGTGCCAGCAGCGAAACTGGCGACTTCTACAATGAGCAGTTCTTC.

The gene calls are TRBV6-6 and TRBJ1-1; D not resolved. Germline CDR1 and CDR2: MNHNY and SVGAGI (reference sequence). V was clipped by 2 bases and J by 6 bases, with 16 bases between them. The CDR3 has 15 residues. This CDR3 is CASSYEVPFQAEAFF. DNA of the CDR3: TGTGCCAGCAGTTACGAGGTCCCGTTCCAAGCTGAAGCTTTCTTT.

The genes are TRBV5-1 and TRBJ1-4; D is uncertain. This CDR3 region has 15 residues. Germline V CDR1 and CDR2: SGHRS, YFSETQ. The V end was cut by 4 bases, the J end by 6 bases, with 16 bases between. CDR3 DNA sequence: TGCGCCAGCAGCCCTGCCAGGCCGCATGATGAAAAACTGTTTTTT. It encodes CASSPARPHDEKLFF.

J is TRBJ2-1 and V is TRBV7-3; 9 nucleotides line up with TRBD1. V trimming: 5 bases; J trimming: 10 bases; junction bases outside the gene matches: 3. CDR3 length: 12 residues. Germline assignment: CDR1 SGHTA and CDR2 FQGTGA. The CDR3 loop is CASSRTGVEQFF. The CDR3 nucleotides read TGTGCCAGCAGCAGGACAGGGGTCGAGCAGTTCTTC. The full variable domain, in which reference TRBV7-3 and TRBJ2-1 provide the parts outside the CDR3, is GAGVSQTPSNKVTEKGKYVELRCDPISGHTALYWYRQSLGQGPEFLIYFQGTGAADDSGLPNDRFFAVRPEGSVSTLKIQRTERGDSAVYLCASSRTGVEQFFGPGTRLTVL.

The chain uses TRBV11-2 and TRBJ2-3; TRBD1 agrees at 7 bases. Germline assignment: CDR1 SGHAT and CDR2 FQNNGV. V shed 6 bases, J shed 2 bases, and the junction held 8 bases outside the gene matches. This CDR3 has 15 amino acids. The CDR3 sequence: CASRIGQVLTDTQYF. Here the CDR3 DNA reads TGTGCCAGCAGAATTGGACAGGTCCTCACAGATACGCAGTATTTT.

CDR3 nucleotides: TGTGCCAGCAGTTCGGGACAGGGAAGCTCCGAGCAGTACTTC. Encoded protein: CASSSGQGSSEQYF. The V and J genes are TRBV28 and TRBJ2-7, with 9 bases lining up with TRBD1. The CDR3 extends over 14 amino acids. Germline-derived CDR1 and CDR2 are MDHEN and SYDVKM. With 4 bases clipped from V and 6 bases from J, the junction kept 7 bases outside the gene matches.

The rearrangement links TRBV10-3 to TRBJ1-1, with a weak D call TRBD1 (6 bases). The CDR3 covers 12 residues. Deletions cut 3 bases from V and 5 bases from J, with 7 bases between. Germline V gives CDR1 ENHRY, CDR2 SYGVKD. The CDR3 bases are TGTGCCATCAGTGACACAGGGACTGAAGCTTTCTTT. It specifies CAISDTGTEAFF.

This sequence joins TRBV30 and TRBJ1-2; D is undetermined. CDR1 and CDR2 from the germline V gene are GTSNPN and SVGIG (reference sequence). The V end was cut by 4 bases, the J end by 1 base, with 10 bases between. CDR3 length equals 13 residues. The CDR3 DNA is TGTGCCTGGAAGGTCGGACTTAACTATGGCTACACCTTC. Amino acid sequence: CAWKVGLNYGYTF. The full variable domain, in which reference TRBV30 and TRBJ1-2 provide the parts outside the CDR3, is SQTIHQWPATLVQPVGSPLSLECTVEGTSNPNLYWYRQAAGRGLQLLFYSVGIGQISSEVPQNLSASRPQDRQFILSSKKLLLSDSGFYLCAWKVGLNYGYTFGSGTRLTVV.

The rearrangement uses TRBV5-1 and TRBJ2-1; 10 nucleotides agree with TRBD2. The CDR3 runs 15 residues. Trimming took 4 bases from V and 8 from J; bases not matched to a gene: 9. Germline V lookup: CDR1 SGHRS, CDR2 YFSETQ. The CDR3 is CASSKAGGFTDEQFF. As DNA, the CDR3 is TGCGCCAGCAGCAAAGCGGGGGGGTTCACCGATGAGCAGTTCTTC.